Listed below are T cell receptor beta chains from one sample, sequenced in a study of blood T cell repertoires in COVID-19. Assay: immunoSEQ multiplex PCR; the TCRdb copy retains only in-frame clones and omits some. The table has just over 250,000 clones, 75% to 95% seen once. The specimen was peripheral blood. These receptors all stem from a person in their late teens or twenties with COVID-19, enrolled during active disease. The CDR3 runs from the conserved cysteine through the conserved F or W. Fields, in order: J gene, D gene, V gene, clone size, CDR3 DNA, CDR3 protein. A D gene is named only where the DNA matches it firmly. Size is stated for part of the rows, as once, few or many counts, or as a class when the clone is expanded.

TRBJ1-4 - TRBV6-6 - TGTGCCAGCAGCTCCAGACAGAACGTTAATGAAAAACTGTTTTTT CASSSRQNVNEKLFF
TRBJ2-1 - TRBV20-1 - TGCAGTGGACAAGGAATAAATGAGCAGTTCTTC CSGQGINEQFF
TRBJ2-3 - TRBV5-4 - TGTGCCAGCAGCTTCCTCCCGAGCACAGATACGCAGTATTTT CASSFLPSTDTQYF
TRBJ2-2 - TRBV6-4 - TGTGCCAGCAATTCTGACACCGGGGAGCTGTTTTTT CASNSDTGELFF
TRBJ2-5 TRBD2 TRBV24-1 - TGTGCCACCAGTGAGCGGGGGAGGGGAAAGGAGACCCAGTACTTC CATSERGRGKETQYF
TRBJ1-1 - TRBV7-3 - TGTGCCAGCAGCTTAACGACGGGGAACACTGAAGCTTTCTTT CASSLTTGNTEAFF
TRBJ1-4 - TRBV5-1 - TGCGCCAGCAGCTTGGCCAGGGGATTTAATGAAAAACTGTTTTTT CASSLARGFNEKLFF
TRBJ2-2 TRBD1 TRBV5-1 - TGCGCCAGCAGCTTTTCCGGGACAGATGCCGGGGAGCTGTTTTTT CASSFSGTDAGELFF
TRBJ2-4 TRBD1 TRBV3-1/TRBV3-2 - TGTGCCAGCAGCCAAGGGACAGGCCTACCTACCAAAAACATTCAGTACTTC CASSQGTGLPTKNIQYF
TRBJ1-1 - TRBV9 once TGTGCCAGCAGCGCGGGAGGGATGAACACTGAAGCTTTCTTT CASSAGGMNTEAFF
TRBJ2-1 TRBD2 TRBV24-1 - TGTGCCACCAGTGAGGGCGGGAGCTCCTACAATGAGCAGTTCTTC CATSEGGSSYNEQFF
TRBJ2-1 TRBD2 TRBV5-4 - TGTGCCAGCAGCCCTGGAGGGACTAGCGGGAGCAATGAGCAGTTCTTC CASSPGGTSGSNEQFF
TRBJ1-1 - TRBV2 - TGTGCCAGCATACTACAGGGTACGGACACTGAAGCTTTCTTT CASILQGTDTEAFF
TRBJ2-5 - TRBV29-1 - TGCAGCGTTGAAGATACAGGGACTAAAGAGACCCAGTACTTC CSVEDTGTKETQYF
TRBJ2-7 TRBD1 TRBV30 - TGTGCCTGGACCCTCAACCCGGGACAGGGCTACGAGCAGTACTTC CAWTLNPGQGYEQYF
TRBJ1-1 - TRBV2 - TGTGCCAAATCCGGTAGCCCAAACACTGAAGCTTTCTTT CAKSGSPNTEAFF
TRBJ2-6 TRBD1 TRBV18 few TGTGCCAGCTCCCAAGGACAGGGTAGCTCTGGGGCCAACGTCCTGACTTTC CASSQGQGSSGANVLTF
TRBJ1-1 - TRBV2 - TGTGCCAGCAGTGAAGGGCAGGCGAACACTGAAGCTTTCTTT CASSEGQANTEAFF
TRBJ2-5 - TRBV5-1 - TGCGCCAGCAGCTTGGAGGCAGGCTATCAAGAGACCCAGTACTTC CASSLEAGYQETQYF
TRBJ1-1 - TRBV30 - TGTGCCTGGAGTCGCGGTTTGAACACTGAAGCTTTCTTT CAWSRGLNTEAFF
TRBJ1-5 - TRBV28 - TGTGCCAGCAGCCAACAAGGGGAATATGTCAATCAGCCCCAGCATTTT CASSQQGEYVNQPQHF
TRBJ2-1 - TRBV9 - TGTGCCAGCAGCGTAGCGGTCGGAGGACACAATGAGCAGTTCTTC CASSVAVGGHNEQFF
TRBJ2-2 TRBD2 TRBV14 - TGTGCCAGCAGCCAACTCGACTTGAGCGGGAGGGCTCTAACCGGGGAGCTGTTTTTT CASSQLDLSGRALTGELFF
TRBJ2-1 TRBD2 TRBV5-1 - TGCGCCAGCAGCTCGGCCGCTCTAGCGGGAGGGGTGGGCAATGAGCAGTTCTTC CASSSAALAGGVGNEQFF
TRBJ2-6 - TRBV3-1/TRBV3-2 - TGTGCCAGCACTAGGACAAGCTCTGGGGCCAACGTCCTGACTTTC CASTRTSSGANVLTF
TRBJ1-3 - TRBV6-5 - TGTGCCAGCAGTTACAGGGGGGGTAACACCATATATTTT CASSYRGGNTIYF
TRBJ2-5 - TRBV19 - TGTGCCAGTTCCCGTCAGGGAATCCAAGAGACCCAGTACTTC CASSRQGIQETQYF
TRBJ2-5 TRBD1 TRBV27 - TGTGCCAGCAGTCAGGGGGCCCTCCAAGAGACCCAGTACTTC CASSQGALQETQYF
TRBJ2-2 - TRBV19 - TGTGCCAGTCGATTTCTTGGAGGCCTAAACACCGGGGAGCTGTTTTTT CASRFLGGLNTGELFF
TRBJ2-2 - TRBV27 - TGTGCCAGCAGTTTATCGGACTCTAGTGTTTACACCGGGGAGCTGTTTTTT CASSLSDSSVYTGELFF
TRBJ2-7 TRBD1 TRBV29-1 - TGCAGCGCGGGGACAGCCTACGAGCAGTACTTC CSAGTAYEQYF
TRBJ2-7 TRBD1 TRBV5-6 - TGTGCCAGCAGCCGGGACAGGGTAGGCGAGCAGTACTTC CASSRDRVGEQYF
TRBJ2-7 - TRBV18 - TGTGCCAGCTCACTTACTAGATCCTACGAGCAGTACTTC CASSLTRSYEQYF
TRBJ2-7 TRBD2 TRBV24-1 - TGTGCCACCAGTGGGGGAGGGGTTTCTCGGCAGTACTTC CATSGGGVSRQYF
TRBJ1-3 - TRBV11-1 - TGTGCCAGCAGCTGGGCCAGAATTGGAAACACCATATATTTT CASSWARIGNTIYF
TRBJ2-1 TRBD2 TRBV24-1 - TGTGCCACCAGTGATAGGACTAGCGGTCACAATGAGCAGTTCTTC CATSDRTSGHNEQFF
TRBJ2-3 - TRBV6-5 - TGTGCCAGCAGTAGGGGACATAGCACAGATACGCAGTATTTT CASSRGHSTDTQYF
TRBJ2-1 TRBD2 TRBV9 once TGTGCCAGCAGCGTAGCTACTAGCGGGAGGGCCGGGAATGAGCAGTTCTTC CASSVATSGRAGNEQFF
TRBJ2-7 TRBD1 TRBV2 - TGTGCCAGCAGTCAGGGACAGGGATGGGAGCAGTACTTC CASSQGQGWEQYF
TRBJ1-5 - TRBV7-2 - TGTGCCAGCAGCTTCCCGGGGCAGCCCCAGCATTTT CASSFPGQPQHF
TRBJ2-5 TRBD2 TRBV5-4 - TGTGCCAGCAGCTCGAAGCTAGCGGGACCACAAGAGACCCAGTACTTC CASSSKLAGPQETQYF
TRBJ2-6 - TRBV28 - TGTGCCAGCAAAAGGGACACGGCTTCTGGGGCCAACGTCCTGACTTTC CASKRDTASGANVLTF
TRBJ2-2 - TRBV12-5 - TGTGCTAGTGGTTTGCCCGCCGGGGAGCTGTTTTTT CASGLPAGELFF
TRBJ2-1 TRBD2 TRBV27 - TGTGCCAGCAGTTCCGGGACTAGCGGGGGGAATGAGCAGTTCTTC CASSSGTSGGNEQFF
TRBJ2-6 - TRBV2 - TGTGCCAGCAGCGAACTCTCTGGGGCCAACGTCCTGACTTTC CASSELSGANVLTF
TRBJ1-4 - TRBV6-1 - TGTGCCAGCAGTGAAAATTCTGCAGGGCCCGAAAAACTGTTTTTT CASSENSAGPEKLFF
TRBJ2-6 - TRBV4-1 - TGCGCCAGCAGCCAGCGAGAGGCCGGGGCCAACGTCCTGACTTTC CASSQREAGANVLTF
TRBJ2-1 - TRBV9 - TGTGCCAGCAGCCCGAGGTCCGTAAGCTCCTACAATGAGCAGTTCTTC CASSPRSVSSYNEQFF